This record covers a single T cell receptor beta chain. What this receptor recognizes is not known. The record has no base qualities; no much larger clone is one base away. The sample belongs to a study of siplizumab effects on memory and regulatory T cells (dated by TCRdb to the late 2010s). About the full investigation: The effect of the anti-CD2 antibody siplizumab on alloreactive T-cell subsets was examined in allogeneic mixed lymphocyte reactions constructed from human PBMCs. Summary of the overall study and its limitations: The suppressive function of proliferating Tregs from siplizumab cultures was not functionally confirmed. Greater diversity appeared to be present in unstimulated naive T cells than in memory T cells, and a substantial contribution to the alloresponse seemed to be made by naive cells. A naive or memory phenotype could not be assigned to roughly 75-96% of proliferating CD4+ or CD8+ clones. Among mappable alloreactive CD4+ clones, an average Treg-derived fraction of roughly 69% was observed with siplizumab, compared with less than 35% in control reactions. The cumulative frequency of alloreactive sequences traceable to unstimulated CD4+ memory T cells was significantly reduced by siplizumab. Sequences below about 10^-5 frequency were poorly captured, so only a minor fraction of alloreactive clones could be mapped to unstimulated subsets.

In addition, sequencing in three donor pairs included unstimulated CD8+ effector memory subsets alongside CD4+ naive, CD8+ naive, CD8+ TEMRA and CD4+ memory subsets. TCRbeta CDR3 sequencing was performed on sorted unstimulated T cells and on proliferating T cells recovered from mixed lymphocyte reactions. Fresh whole blood from more than 8 HLA-typed healthy donors was used as the source from which PBMCs were isolated. Library preparation employed the immunoSEQ multiplex PCR assay. The deep sequencing platform assayed about 10^5 TCR templates per sample. Genomic DNA extracted from sorted T cells was used for TCRbeta CDR3 sequencing. Turning to the authors' computational methods: Clonal analysis of TCRbeta CDR3 data was done in the R programming language. Alloreactive CD4+ and CD8+ clones were identified by comparing unstimulated samples to CFSE-low samples taken after the reaction. By matching sequences to the repertoires of sorted unstimulated Treg and non-Treg cells, each alloreactive CD4+ clone was assigned a regulatory or non-regulatory origin. TCRdb retrieved this table from immuneACCESS and kept in-frame rearrangements only. Not all clones are present; in checked studies, unresolved V genes account for under half, and no reason is known for the remainder. That table gives V, J and clone size, and the DNA gave D and trimming. The sample contains tens of thousands of clones, roughly 87% of them found a single time. Of the sample, 0.3% to 0.35% falls within the top ten clones.

The CDR3 goes from the cysteine to the phenylalanine over 13 residues. Solely the CDR3 DNA is kept, with 39 bases framed from the first base. According to the germline V gene (reference sequence), CDR1 reads SEHNR and CDR2 reads FQNEAQ. A distance of 7 bases separates the germline ends of V and J, which lose 2 bases and 3 bases respectively. The rearranged chain carries TRBV7-9 and TRBJ1-2; the D gene is unclear. The specimen sequenced was naive CD8+ T cells sorted from blood. Explained via the paper, the cell subset or site label denotes: unstimulated naive T cells. The clonotype comes from a human donor in good health. The nucleotides are TGTGCCAGCAGCTTACCAGCAGACTATGGCTACACCTTC. This is translated as CASSLPADYGYTF.